These 21 T cell receptor beta chains share one sample of origin, sequenced in a study of long-term antiretroviral therapy in people with HIV. Version v3.0 of the immunoSEQ assay ran at survey level. Using immunoSEQ multiplex PCR, the repertoire was profiled, and TCRdb retains in-frame clones only, with some absent. The sample has roughly 12,000 clones, 60% to 85% seen once; the top ten hold about 9.9%. Source: unsorted PBMCs, taken 0.8 years before starting antiretroviral therapy. All receptors derive from a woman between 35 and 50 years old with HIV.

CDR3 in amino acids: CASSYSSGAEDGYTF. DNA of the CDR3: TGTGCCAGCAGTTACTCCTCCGGGGCGGAGGATGGCTACACCTTC. V and J are TRBV6-5 and TRBJ1-2, with D possibly being TRBD1 (5 bases). The germline V gene encodes CDR1 MNHEY and CDR2 SVGAGI. Trimming stripped 0 bases from V and 6 bases from J, with 14 bases between. CDR3 length equals 15 residues.

The genes are TRBV29-1 and TRBJ2-5; D is unresolved. Trimming took 3 bases from V and 3 from J, leaving 11 bases between them. Germline loops: CDR1 SQVTM, CDR2 ANQGSEA. This CDR3 is 13 amino acids long. CDR3 sequence reads: CSVDVGPKETQYF. In DNA form, the CDR3 reads TGCAGCGTTGATGTAGGACCTAAAGAGACCCAGTACTTC.

The rearrangement links TRBV7-2 to TRBJ2-7, with D possibly TRBD2 on 5 matching bases. The V and J ends lost 4 bases and 0 bases respectively, with 13 bases between them. Germline CDR1 is SGHTA and CDR2 is FQGNSA. The CDR3 is 15 amino acids. This CDR3 reads CASSSRTLSSYEQYF. CDR3 in DNA: TGTGCCAGCAGCTCGAGGACTCTCAGCTCCTACGAGCAGTACTTC.

The V call is TRBV5-1, the J call TRBJ2-5, with D hard to call. The CDR3 is 11 amino acids. From germline, CDR1 is SGHRS and CDR2 YFSETQ. Trimming cost V 1 base and J 4 bases, with 2 bases left between them. The CDR3 DNA follows: TGCGCCAGCAGCTTGTCAGAGACCCAGTACTTC. This gives the protein CASSLSETQYF.

This clone has just a few counts. This chain uses TRBV19 with TRBJ1-2; 9 bases agree with TRBD1. The germline V gene encodes CDR1 LNHDA and CDR2 SQIVND (reference sequence). The CDR3 is made up of 16 amino acids. V lost 3 bases, J lost 0 bases, and 5 bases stayed unmatched. The CDR3 reads CASSIGTGNANYGYTF. CDR3 bases: TGTGCCAGTAGTATCGGGACAGGGAATGCTAACTATGGCTACACCTTC.

The chain employs TRBV28 and TRBJ2-2, with D possibly matching TRBD1 (6 bases). Per germline, CDR1 MDHEN and CDR2 SYDVKM. This CDR3 has 16 residues. Trimming took off 6 bases at V and 0 bases at J, with 14 bases between the two ends. The CDR3 nucleotides read TGTGCCAGCAGCCCTGTGGGGACATCGAACACCGGGGAGCTGTTTTTT. The encoded protein is CASSPVGTSNTGELFF.

The chain has TRBV5-1 and TRBJ2-5; 7 positions agree with TRBD1. Germline CDR1 is SGHRS and CDR2 is YFSETQ. The CDR3 contains 14 residues. V trimming: 2 bases; J trimming: 5 bases; junction bases outside the gene matches: 6. The CDR3 loop reads CASSFLQGQETQYF. CDR3 bases: TGCGCCAGCAGCTTCTTACAGGGGCAGGAGACCCAGTACTTC.

The chain couples TRBV2 to TRBJ2-7, with unresolved D. The germline CDR1 and CDR2 sequences are SNHLY and FYNNEI. V was shortened by 6 bases and J by 0 bases, with 9 bases between the two germline ends. The CDR3 runs to 13 residues. CDR3 amino acids: CASRPSISYEQYF. The CDR3 DNA is TGTGCCAGCAGACCCAGTATCTCCTACGAGCAGTACTTC.

The rearrangement uses TRBV5-6 and TRBJ2-3; a possible D gene is TRBD1 (6 bases). V dropped 2 bases and J dropped 1 base, with 11 bases sitting between them. Germline V CDR1 and CDR2: SGHDT, YYEEEE. This CDR3 spans 15 amino acids. CDR3 in DNA: TGTGCCAGCAGCTTTCCAGGGGTTGGCACAGATACGCAGTATTTT. This codes for CASSFPGVGTDTQYF.

V gene TRBV7-6 combines with J gene TRBJ2-7; 13 bases match TRBD2. This CDR3 has 22 amino acids. Germline lookup yields CDR1 SGHVS and CDR2 FNYEAQ. The V gene end was trimmed by 1 base and the J gene end by 2 bases; junction bases not matched to a gene: 20. This CDR3 is CASSLEAPRLAGGGLNAYEQYF. The CDR3 DNA follows: TGTGCCAGCAGCTTAGAGGCCCCTCGACTAGCGGGAGGTGGACTGAACGCCTACGAGCAGTACTTC.

The rearrangement uses TRBV28 and TRBJ2-7; a possible D gene is TRBD1 (5 bases). The ends were cut back, 6 bases at V and 3 bases at J, with 6 bases in the middle. Germline values: CDR1 MDHEN, CDR2 SYDVKM. This CDR3 contains 11 residues. CDR3 sequence (DNA): TGTGCCAGCAGCGACAGCTACGAGCAGTACTTC. Its translation is CASSDSYEQYF.

This chain links TRBV6-5 with TRBJ1-1, with D possibly matching TRBD1 (6 bases). Per germline, CDR1 MNHEY and CDR2 SVGAGI. CDR3 length: 14 amino acids. V shed 6 bases and J shed 0 bases, with 11 bases lying between them. The CDR3 DNA reads as TGTGCCAGCAGCCCGGGACAAGTGAACACTGAAGCTTTCTTT. It encodes CASSPGQVNTEAFF.

The J gene is TRBJ1-2, the V gene TRBV7-8; TRBD1 matches at 7 bases. Trimming cost V 5 bases and J 4 bases; bases outside gene matches: 10. Germline V gene sequence: CDR1 SGHVS, CDR2 FQNEAQ. This CDR3 is 15 amino acids long. The CDR3 DNA follows: TGTGCCAGCAGCACCCTTCCGACAGGGTTCTATGGCTACACCTTC. Amino acids: CASSTLPTGFYGYTF.

This clone was counted between two and nine times. The chain couples TRBV5-8 to TRBJ1-2, with 8 bases that match TRBD1. Germline V gives CDR1 SGHTS, CDR2 YDEGEE. The CDR3 is 13 amino acids. The ends lost 4 bases at V and 2 bases at J; junction bases unmatched: 1. The CDR3 DNA is TGTGCCAGCAGCCGACAGGGGAACTATGGCTACACCTTC. This gives the protein CASSRQGNYGYTF.

This clone showed up just a few times. This rearrangement joins TRBV15 to TRBJ1-3; possible D gene TRBD1, 6 bases. Trimming took off 0 bases at V and 7 bases at J, with 10 bases between the two ends. This CDR3 is 14 amino acids long. Per the germline V gene, CDR1 is LNHNV and CDR2 is YYDKDF (reference sequence). In DNA form, the CDR3 reads TGTGCCACCAGCAGAGATCCAGGGGCGAACACCATATATTTT. As protein: CATSRDPGANTIYF.

This clone was seen a handful of times. In nucleotides, the CDR3 is TGTGCCAGCAGTTACTCCGACAGGGGTTACGAGCAGTACTTC. Its translation: CASSYSDRGYEQYF. The rearrangement uses TRBV6-5 and TRBJ2-7; the match to TRBD1 covers 8 bases. J gave up 4 bases and V 0 bases, and 2 bases lay outside the gene matches. Germline CDR1 MNHEY, CDR2 SVGAGI. The CDR3 runs to 14 residues.

The chain couples TRBV5-1 to TRBJ2-5; 13 bases line up with TRBD2. Germline V CDR1 and CDR2: SGHRS, YFSETQ. This CDR3 has 18 amino acids. Trimming cost V 3 bases and J 2 bases; bases outside gene matches: 10. CDR3 residues: CASSSGTSGAPAQETQYF. In DNA, the CDR3 is TGCGCCAGCAGCTCGGGGACTAGCGGGGCCCCCGCTCAAGAGACCCAGTACTTC.

This clone was seen once. V is TRBV2 and J is TRBJ2-1, with 11 bases lining up with TRBD2. The trim removed 7 bases at V and 9 bases at J, leaving 8 bases unmatched. This CDR3 comprises 14 residues. The germline gives CDR1 SNHLY, CDR2 FYNNEI. For the CDR3, the DNA is TGTGCCAGCATTACTAGCGGGAGACCCCTTGAGCAGTTCTTC. Protein product: CASITSGRPLEQFF. The entire variable domain, with the rest obtained from reference TRBV2 and TRBJ2-1, is as follows: EPEVTQTPSHQVTQMGQEVILRCVPISNHLYFYWYRQILGQKVEFLVSFYNNEISEKSEIFDDQFSVERPDGSNFTLKIRSTKLEDSAMYFCASITSGRPLEQFFGPGTRLTVL.

This clone was recorded only once. This chain uses TRBV6-5 with TRBJ2-7; the match to TRBD2 covers 8 bases. V lost 2 bases, J lost 7 bases, and 10 bases stayed unmatched. The CDR3 contains 15 residues. Germline V lookup: CDR1 MNHEY, CDR2 SVGAGI. The CDR3 sequence: CASSYSRTSPLEQYF. CDR3 in DNA: TGTGCCAGCAGTTACAGTCGGACTAGCCCCCTGGAGCAGTACTTC.

This clone has only a few counts. The rearrangement uses TRBV14 and TRBJ2-7; 9 positions match TRBD1. The CDR3 runs to 15 residues. CDR1 and CDR2 from the germline V gene are SGHDN and FVKESK. With V trimmed by 4 bases and J by 5 bases, 9 bases remained unmatched. The CDR3 sequence: CASSPRQGVGDEQYF. The CDR3 coding sequence is TGTGCCAGCAGCCCCCGACAGGGGGTGGGCGACGAGCAGTACTTC.

V and J are TRBV27 and TRBJ2-7; 7 positions agree with TRBD2. V dropped 2 bases and J dropped 1; count of bases not matched to a gene: 2. Germline lookup yields CDR1 MNHEY and CDR2 SMNVEV (reference sequence). This CDR3 is built from 14 residues. In DNA, the CDR3 is TGTGCCAGCAGTTTAACGGGAGGATCCTACGAGCAGTACTTC. Its protein is CASSLTGGSYEQYF.